This entry features one TCR beta chain sequence. Its antigen remains unknown. The data belong to a study of T cell responses to AZD1222 COVID-19 vaccine. CDR1 and CDR2 from the germline V gene are SGHRS and YFSETQ. The CDR3 has 14 amino acids. Unmatched junction bases numbered 7, after V lost 1 base and J lost 7 bases. Study-wide findings and caveats: The donors showed a predominance of white British ancestry and of females, with possible underestimation of clonal diversity. Vaccine-associated CD4 TCRs ranged over spike, dominating at 160-218 and 743-854.

Here immunoSEQ multiplex PCR was the method, and the copy in TCRdb shows in-frame clones only, minus some. Counted here are about 89,000 clones, around 83% occurring once; the ten biggest clones make up 5.5% to 6%. V is TRBV5-1 and J is TRBJ1-1; 7 nucleotides line up with TRBD1. This TCR was sampled from an adult who received the AZD1222 COVID-19 vaccine. The material sequenced was peripheral blood, taken 28 days after the second AZD1222 dose. CDR3 region: CASSLSPGTDEAFF. The CDR3 nucleotides are TGCGCCAGCAGCTTGTCCCCAGGGACAGATGAAGCTTTCTTT.